This note documents a single T cell receptor beta chain sequence. The data are from a study of PD-L1 blockade in urothelial cancer. About the study: Patients began atezolizumab, 1,200 mg intravenously every 3 weeks, at some point between 2013 and 2015. The patients had undergone anywhere from 0 to 3 prior chemotherapy regimens. Peripheral blood specimens exhibited a median yield of around 140,000 T cells.

Sequenced by immunoSEQ multiplex PCR; TCRdb stores in-frame clones only, minus some. Found here are about 91,000 clones, over 80% of them singletons; the top ten hold around 7.7%. Indicated time point: peripheral blood 6 weeks after treatment start. Germline V gives CDR1 SGHRS, CDR2 YFSETQ. V dropped 3 bases and J dropped 6 bases, with 16 bases sitting between them. The CDR3 consists of 14 residues. The chain combines TRBV5-1 with TRBJ2-7; tentatively, D is TRBD1 (6 bases). The TCR comes from a man aged 65 to 79 with urothelial cancer. The sample was PBMCs, taken around atezolizumab (anti-PD-L1) treatment. The CDR3 DNA sequence: TGCGCCAGCAGCTCGTCCTCACAGGGTTCCGAGCAGTACTTC. This translates into CASSSSSQGSEQYF.